A selection of T cell receptor beta chains follows, all from one sample in a study of blood T cell repertoires in COVID-19. Sequenced by immunoSEQ multiplex PCR; TCRdb stores in-frame clones only, minus some. The data show about 130,000 clones, with around 88% seen just once and about a tenth held by the top ten. The material sequenced was peripheral blood. The receptor source for this set is a man aged 50-60 years with acute or convalescent COVID-19. The CDR3 runs from the conserved cysteine through the conserved F or W. The order of the fields is D gene, J gene, clone size, V gene, CDR3 protein, CDR3 DNA. The D gene is left open where the match is weak. Expanded clones get a size class; other rows say once, few or many, or leave the size out.

d_call: .
j_call: TRBJ2-5
clone_size: .
v_call: TRBV5-1
cdr3_aa: CASSFWAQETQYF
cdr3_nt: TGCGCCAGCAGCTTTTGGGCGCAAGAGACCCAGTACTTC

d_call: .
j_call: TRBJ2-6
clone_size: once
v_call: TRBV2
cdr3_aa: CASRVGASGANVLTF
cdr3_nt: TGTGCCAGCAGGGTGGGGGCCTCTGGGGCCAACGTCCTGACTTTC

d_call: .
j_call: TRBJ1-2
clone_size: once
v_call: TRBV28
cdr3_aa: CASSNRDKIYGYTF
cdr3_nt: TGTGCCAGCAGTAACCGGGACAAGATATATGGCTACACCTTC

d_call: .
j_call: TRBJ1-5
clone_size: .
v_call: TRBV11-2
cdr3_aa: CASSQSGIAQPQHF
cdr3_nt: TGTGCCAGCAGCCAGTCGGGGATAGCTCAGCCCCAGCATTTT

d_call: .
j_call: TRBJ1-2
clone_size: .
v_call: TRBV19
cdr3_aa: CASSTPGKTNYGYTF
cdr3_nt: TGTGCCAGTAGTACCCCCGGGAAAACTAACTATGGCTACACCTTC

d_call: .
j_call: TRBJ2-1
clone_size: .
v_call: TRBV27
cdr3_aa: CASSAGPSSYNEQFF
cdr3_nt: TGTGCCAGCAGTGCGGGACCGAGCTCCTACAATGAGCAGTTCTTC

d_call: .
j_call: TRBJ2-1
clone_size: once
v_call: TRBV5-1
cdr3_aa: CASGSNSGTALGEQFF
cdr3_nt: TGCGCCAGCGGGTCAAATAGCGGGACAGCTCTCGGGGAGCAGTTCTTC

d_call: .
j_call: TRBJ1-1
clone_size: few
v_call: TRBV5-5
cdr3_aa: CASSLYQGVTEAFF
cdr3_nt: TGTGCCAGCAGCTTGTACCAAGGGGTTACTGAAGCTTTCTTT

d_call: .
j_call: TRBJ2-2
clone_size: .
v_call: TRBV7-2
cdr3_aa: CASRLQVANTGELFF
cdr3_nt: TGTGCCAGCAGGTTACAGGTAGCGAACACCGGGGAGCTGTTTTTT

d_call: .
j_call: TRBJ2-3
clone_size: .
v_call: TRBV13
cdr3_aa: CASSTPQGSDTQYF
cdr3_nt: TGTGCCAGCAGCACCCCACAGGGTTCCGATACGCAGTATTTT

d_call: TRBD1
j_call: TRBJ2-1
clone_size: .
v_call: TRBV5-4
cdr3_aa: CASSWPSPGGGNEQFF
cdr3_nt: TGTGCCAGCAGCTGGCCTTCTCCAGGGGGCGGCAATGAGCAGTTCTTC

d_call: TRBD1
j_call: TRBJ1-3
clone_size: .
v_call: TRBV6-6
cdr3_aa: CASSYQGDPGNTIYF
cdr3_nt: TGTGCCAGCAGTTACCAGGGGGATCCTGGAAACACCATATATTTT

d_call: TRBD2
j_call: TRBJ2-7
clone_size: .
v_call: TRBV5-5
cdr3_aa: CASGTPGAGEQYF
cdr3_nt: TGTGCCAGCGGTACTCCGGGAGCGGGGGAGCAGTACTTC

d_call: TRBD1
j_call: TRBJ1-1
clone_size: .
v_call: TRBV5-4
cdr3_aa: CASSPSRGTDPEAFF
cdr3_nt: TGTGCCAGCAGCCCCTCCAGGGGGACAGACCCTGAAGCTTTCTTT

d_call: TRBD2
j_call: TRBJ2-1
clone_size: .
v_call: TRBV7-2
cdr3_aa: CASSPRTRGNNNEQFF
cdr3_nt: TGTGCCAGCAGCCCTCGGACTAGAGGGAACAACAATGAGCAGTTCTTC

d_call: .
j_call: TRBJ2-3
clone_size: .
v_call: TRBV15
cdr3_aa: CATSSRTNTDTQYF
cdr3_nt: TGTGCCACCAGCTCCCGGACTAACACAGATACGCAGTATTTT

d_call: .
j_call: TRBJ1-1
clone_size: .
v_call: TRBV11-2
cdr3_aa: CASSPTTPMNTEAFF
cdr3_nt: TGTGCCAGCAGCCCGACGACTCCGATGAACACTGAAGCTTTCTTT

d_call: TRBD2
j_call: TRBJ2-1
clone_size: .
v_call: TRBV10-3
cdr3_aa: CAITTGLSNEQFF
cdr3_nt: TGTGCCATCACTACGGGACTATCCAATGAGCAGTTCTTC

d_call: TRBD1
j_call: TRBJ1-6
clone_size: .
v_call: TRBV5-4
cdr3_aa: CASSTDRAKKALHF
cdr3_nt: TGTGCCAGCAGCACCGACAGGGCTAAGAAGGCCCTCCACTTT

d_call: TRBD2
j_call: TRBJ2-1
clone_size: .
v_call: TRBV25-1
cdr3_aa: CASSDPSGSSYNEQFF
cdr3_nt: TGTGCCAGCAGTGATCCTAGCGGGAGCTCCTACAATGAGCAGTTCTTC

d_call: .
j_call: TRBJ1-6
clone_size: .
v_call: TRBV7-2
cdr3_aa: CASSLLAGNNSPLHF
cdr3_nt: TGTGCCAGCAGCTTACTGGCGGGGAATAATTCACCCCTCCACTTT

d_call: .
j_call: TRBJ2-3
clone_size: .
v_call: TRBV2
cdr3_aa: CARDRDTQYF
cdr3_nt: TGTGCCAGGGACAGAGATACGCAGTATTTT

d_call: .
j_call: TRBJ1-3
clone_size: .
v_call: TRBV3-1/TRBV3-2
cdr3_aa: CASSQDPGPWGDTIYF
cdr3_nt: TGTGCCAGCAGCCAAGATCCGGGCCCCTGGGGAGACACCATATATTTT

d_call: .
j_call: TRBJ2-5
clone_size: .
v_call: TRBV28
cdr3_aa: CASTSYQETQYF
cdr3_nt: TGTGCCAGCACGTCGTACCAAGAGACCCAGTACTTC

d_call: .
j_call: TRBJ1-5
clone_size: .
v_call: TRBV27
cdr3_aa: CASSLGSRASQPQHF
cdr3_nt: TGTGCCAGCAGTTTAGGTTCGAGGGCTAGTCAGCCCCAGCATTTT

d_call: .
j_call: TRBJ1-4
clone_size: .
v_call: TRBV6-5
cdr3_aa: CASSPRVLEKLFF
cdr3_nt: TGTGCCAGCAGTCCCCGGGTCCTTGAAAAACTGTTTTTT

d_call: .
j_call: TRBJ2-1
clone_size: .
v_call: TRBV6-5
cdr3_aa: CASSTVGGEKFF
cdr3_nt: TGTGCCAGCAGTACGGTCGGAGGGGAGAAGTTCTTC

d_call: .
j_call: TRBJ2-7
clone_size: .
v_call: TRBV12-3/TRBV12-4
cdr3_aa: CASRTGYEQYF
cdr3_nt: TGTGCCAGCAGAACAGGCTACGAGCAGTACTTC

d_call: .
j_call: TRBJ1-1
clone_size: .
v_call: TRBV19
cdr3_aa: CASSTVDTEAFF
cdr3_nt: TGTGCCAGTAGTACCGTTGACACTGAAGCTTTCTTT

d_call: .
j_call: TRBJ1-5
clone_size: .
v_call: TRBV4-1
cdr3_aa: CASSQEGARWEPQHF
cdr3_nt: TGCGCCAGCAGCCAAGAGGGGGCACGGTGGGAGCCCCAGCATTTT

d_call: TRBD1
j_call: TRBJ2-2
clone_size: .
v_call: TRBV5-6
cdr3_aa: CASTTTGATGELFF
cdr3_nt: TGTGCCAGCACAACTACAGGGGCGACCGGGGAGCTGTTTTTT

d_call: TRBD1
j_call: TRBJ1-6
clone_size: .
v_call: TRBV4-2
cdr3_aa: CASSRGTGSGMSPLHF
cdr3_nt: TGTGCCAGCAGCCGAGGGACAGGCTCGGGTATGTCACCCCTCCACTTT

d_call: .
j_call: TRBJ1-5
clone_size: .
v_call: TRBV10-2
cdr3_aa: CASSFSGSNQPQHF
cdr3_nt: TGCGCCAGCAGTTTCTCAGGTAGCAATCAGCCCCAGCATTTT

d_call: TRBD2
j_call: TRBJ2-1
clone_size: .
v_call: TRBV19
cdr3_aa: CASSIGLAASYNEQFF
cdr3_nt: TGTGCCAGTAGTATTGGACTAGCGGCCTCCTACAATGAGCAGTTCTTC

d_call: TRBD1
j_call: TRBJ1-1
clone_size: .
v_call: TRBV3-1/TRBV3-2
cdr3_aa: CASSPIPGQGLPNTEAFF
cdr3_nt: TGTGCCAGCAGCCCTATCCCGGGACAGGGTCTTCCGAACACTGAAGCTTTCTTT

d_call: TRBD1
j_call: TRBJ1-5
clone_size: .
v_call: TRBV28
cdr3_aa: CASSRGTGPQHF
cdr3_nt: TGTGCCAGCAGTCGCGGGACAGGGCCCCAGCATTTT

d_call: .
j_call: TRBJ1-6
clone_size: .
v_call: TRBV13
cdr3_aa: CASSLSGGGDSPLHF
cdr3_nt: TGTGCCAGCAGCTTAAGCGGGGGCGGCGATTCACCCCTCCACTTT

d_call: TRBD1
j_call: TRBJ1-1
clone_size: once
v_call: TRBV5-1
cdr3_aa: CASSLGTGTNTEAFF
cdr3_nt: TGCGCCAGCAGCCTCGGGACAGGGACGAACACTGAAGCTTTCTTT

d_call: TRBD2
j_call: TRBJ2-2
clone_size: .
v_call: TRBV7-3
cdr3_aa: CASSPQGGSNTGELFF
cdr3_nt: TGTGCCAGCAGCCCCCAGGGAGGGTCGAACACCGGGGAGCTGTTTTTT

d_call: .
j_call: TRBJ1-5
clone_size: few
v_call: TRBV19
cdr3_aa: CASGHQGNQPQHF
cdr3_nt: TGTGCCAGTGGCCATCAGGGGAATCAGCCCCAGCATTTT

d_call: .
j_call: TRBJ1-1
clone_size: .
v_call: TRBV2
cdr3_aa: CASRQPPTEAFF
cdr3_nt: TGTGCCAGCCGACAGCCGCCCACTGAAGCTTTCTTT

d_call: .
j_call: TRBJ2-1
clone_size: .
v_call: TRBV29-1
cdr3_aa: CSVERWGRSGRREQFF
cdr3_nt: TGCAGCGTTGAAAGATGGGGCCGTAGCGGCCGGCGGGAGCAGTTCTTC

d_call: .
j_call: TRBJ1-1
clone_size: .
v_call: TRBV6-5
cdr3_aa: CASSYTTGNTEAFF
cdr3_nt: TGTGCCAGCAGTTACACTACAGGTAACACTGAAGCTTTCTTT

d_call: .
j_call: TRBJ1-3
clone_size: .
v_call: TRBV27
cdr3_aa: CASSSWATGNTIYF
cdr3_nt: TGTGCCAGCAGTTCGTGGGCGACTGGAAACACCATATATTTT

d_call: .
j_call: TRBJ1-5
clone_size: .
v_call: TRBV28
cdr3_aa: CASSLRRFRGNQPQHF
cdr3_nt: TGTGCCAGCAGCCTAAGGCGGTTTCGGGGTAATCAGCCCCAGCATTTT

d_call: .
j_call: TRBJ1-1
clone_size: .
v_call: TRBV28
cdr3_aa: CASLTRGAPGSTEAFF
cdr3_nt: TGTGCCAGCTTAACCAGGGGAGCACCCGGATCCACTGAAGCTTTCTTT

d_call: TRBD2
j_call: TRBJ2-7
clone_size: once
v_call: TRBV28
cdr3_aa: CASSSLGLAEHSYEQYF
cdr3_nt: TGTGCCAGCAGTTCACTGGGACTAGCGGAGCACTCCTACGAGCAGTACTTC

d_call: TRBD2
j_call: TRBJ2-3
clone_size: .
v_call: TRBV6-4
cdr3_aa: CASSEQAGGPGTDTQYF
cdr3_nt: TGTGCCAGCAGTGAACAAGCGGGAGGGCCTGGCACAGATACGCAGTATTTT

d_call: .
j_call: TRBJ2-7
clone_size: .
v_call: TRBV7-8
cdr3_aa: CASSYPGENYEQYF
cdr3_nt: TGTGCCAGCAGCTACCCAGGGGAAAACTACGAGCAGTACTTC

d_call: .
j_call: TRBJ2-7
clone_size: .
v_call: TRBV18
cdr3_aa: CASFSTLSPEQYF
cdr3_nt: TGTGCCAGCTTCTCGACTCTTTCTCCCGAGCAGTACTTC

d_call: .
j_call: TRBJ1-5
clone_size: .
v_call: TRBV18
cdr3_aa: CASSPESNSNQPQHF
cdr3_nt: TGTGCCAGCTCACCAGAGTCCAATAGCAATCAGCCCCAGCATTTT

d_call: .
j_call: TRBJ1-6
clone_size: .
v_call: TRBV10-1
cdr3_aa: CASSDRGSPLHF
cdr3_nt: TGCGCCAGCAGTGACCGGGGATCACCCCTCCACTTT